Detailed here is one T cell receptor beta chain. Its target is unknown. This may be a read error: a much more frequent sequence differs by one nucleotide. V dropped 6 bases and J dropped 14 bases, with 18 bases sitting between them. The CDR3 loop spans 12 amino acids. The sample belongs to a study of CD8 T cells in ankylosing spondylitis. Generation of TCR beta libraries employed quantitative 5'-RACE incorporating molecular barcodes. TCRdb reprocessed the 5' RACE reads with MiXCR, giving one entry per CDR3 protein. The sample lists around 130,000 distinct CDR3 sequences, roughly 6.6% seen once, with roughly an eighth in the top ten. General study findings and limits: Blood of patients with ankylosing spondylitis appeared to be characterized by a TCR beta motif of several highly homologous variants.

The sample taken for sequencing was blood, either unsorted or a sorted T cell fraction (not recorded which). This sequence originates from a male donor with ankylosing spondylitis or in good health (not recorded which). The chain carries TRBV12-3 or TRBV12-4 and TRBJ2-3; no reliable D call. The CDR3 protein is CASSPWRYSRYF. CDR3 nucleotide sequence: TGTGCCAGCAGCCCCTGGCGGTACTCGCGGTATTTT.